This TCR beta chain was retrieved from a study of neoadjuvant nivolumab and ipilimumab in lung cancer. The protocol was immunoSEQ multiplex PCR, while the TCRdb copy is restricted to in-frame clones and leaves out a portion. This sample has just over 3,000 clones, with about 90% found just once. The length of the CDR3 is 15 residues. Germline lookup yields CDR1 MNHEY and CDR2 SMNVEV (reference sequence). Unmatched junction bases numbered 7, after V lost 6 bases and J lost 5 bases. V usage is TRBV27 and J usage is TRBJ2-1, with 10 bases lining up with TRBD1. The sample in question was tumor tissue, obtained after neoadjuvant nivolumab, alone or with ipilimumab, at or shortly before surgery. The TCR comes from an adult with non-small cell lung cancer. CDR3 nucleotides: TGTGCCAGCAGCCCCGGGACAGGGGAGGACAATGAGCAGTTCTTC. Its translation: CASSPGTGEDNEQFF.